This T cell receptor beta chain was documented in a study of T cell responses to AZD1222 COVID-19 vaccine. Findings of the study overall: Nearly half of spike-specific TCRs reportedly target unmutated variant regions.

Worth noting for this clone: The antigen remains undetermined.

Produced via immunoSEQ multiplex PCR; TCRdb's table is partial and in-frame only. The sample lists fewer than 200,000 clones, around 90% occurring once. Trimming removed 8 bases at V and 10 bases at J, with 18 bases between. The CDR3 is made up of 13 amino acids. Germline CDR1 is LNHDA and CDR2 is SQIVND (reference sequence). V usage is TRBV19 and J usage is TRBJ2-1, with a tentative D call TRBD1 (5 bases). Sequenced here: peripheral blood, sampled on day 0 of AZD1222 vaccination. This TCR came from an adult in good health. Here the CDR3 DNA reads TGTGCCAGTCGGTTGCCAGGGTTGAAAGAGCAGTTCTTC. It codes for CASRLPGLKEQFF.